This T cell receptor (beta chain) was recovered during a study of CD8+ T cells in alopecia areata. As for the study in general: Among treated patients, oral tofacitinib was administered at 5 to 10 mg twice daily.

This clone was seen just once. The CDR3 covers 23 residues. Trimming took 0 bases from V and 0 from J, leaving 31 bases between them. Germline loops: CDR1 SGDLS, CDR2 YYNGEE. Isolated RNA was reverse transcribed into cDNA used as the sequencing template. Clones were read by immunoSEQ multiplex PCR, and TCRdb kept only the in-frame ones, dropping some. The sample records approximately 140,000 clones, around 87% being singletons. The J gene is TRBJ2-4, the V gene TRBV9; D may correspond to TRBD1 or TRBD2 (6 bases each). This material consisted of CD8+ T cells sorted from blood, taken at week 0. This TCR was sampled from a human donor with alopecia areata. The CDR3 region is CASSVDPRRVGTRGAVAKNIQYF. The CDR3 region has the DNA TGTGCCAGCAGCGTAGACCCCAGACGGGTTGGAACTAGGGGGGCTGTAGCCAAAAACATTCAGTACTTC.